The 9 T cell receptor beta chains given below trace back to one sample, sequenced in a study of T cell responses to AZD1222 COVID-19 vaccine. Clones were read by immunoSEQ multiplex PCR, and TCRdb kept only the in-frame ones, dropping some. The repertoire has about 140,000 clones, approximately 90% of them found once; the top ten carry about 3.5%. The sequencing used peripheral blood, collected on day 0 of AZD1222 vaccination. These receptors were collected from an adult in good health.

The chain is built from TRBV11-3 and TRBJ2-7; 8 bases match TRBD2. J gave up 8 bases and V 3 bases, and 12 bases lay outside the gene matches. The length of the CDR3 is 15 residues. CDR1 and CDR2 from the germline V gene are SGHNT and YENEEA. The CDR3 DNA reads as TGTGCCAGCAGCTTTTCTAGCGGGTCAGGATGGAAGCAGTACTTC. Its translation: CASSFSSGSGWKQYF.

The chain uses TRBV5-1 and TRBJ1-1; possibly TRBD1 for D (5 bases). The CDR3 has 14 amino acids. The germline V and J ends were trimmed by 0 bases and 5 bases, with 11 bases remaining between them. CDR1 and CDR2 (germline): SGHRS, YFSETQ. In DNA, the CDR3 is TGCGCCAGCAGCTTGGAAGGGGTAGTGACTGAAGCTTTCTTT. It is translated as CASSLEGVVTEAFF.

The chain couples TRBV7-2 to TRBJ2-1; D gene unclear. Germline CDR1 SGHTA, CDR2 FQGNSA. V was clipped by 0 bases and J by 4 bases, with 16 bases between them. This CDR3 is 17 amino acids long. CDR3 in amino acids: CASSLAKWLDPYNEQFF. The DNA of the CDR3 is TGTGCCAGCAGCTTAGCGAAGTGGTTGGATCCATACAATGAGCAGTTCTTC.

The gene calls are TRBV12-3 or TRBV12-4 and TRBJ1-2; D is undetermined. The ends were cut back, 4 bases at V and 4 bases at J, with 10 bases in the middle. The CDR3 totals 13 residues. The CDR3 bases are TGTGCCAGCAGTTGGGAGGGCCCCTATGGCTACACCTTC. This gives the protein CASSWEGPYGYTF.

V is TRBV4-3 and J is TRBJ1-5; D remains unclear. The CDR3 has 15 amino acids. V dropped 0 bases and J dropped 6 bases, with 12 bases sitting between them. Germline loops: CDR1 LGHNA, CDR2 YSLEER. The CDR3 DNA reads TGCGCCAGCAGCCAAGATTTGGTAAGCGGTCAGCCCCAGCATTTT. Translated, it gives CASSQDLVSGQPQHF.

The chain uses TRBV6-4 and TRBJ1-1, with D maybe TRBD1 (5 bases). The germline V and J ends were trimmed by 4 bases and 1 base, with 7 bases remaining between them. CDR1 is MRHNA, CDR2 SNTAGT, per germline. The CDR3 loop spans 13 amino acids. Here the CDR3 reads CASSAGPNTEAFF. The CDR3 DNA sequence: TGTGCCAGCAGTGCGGGGCCGAACACTGAAGCTTTCTTT.

In this sample, this clone turned up once. The rearrangement links TRBV5-1 to TRBJ2-5; a possible D gene is TRBD2 (7 bases). Trimming shortened V by 7 bases and J by 4 bases, and 23 bases separated the two germline ends. The CDR3 is 16 residues long. Germline CDR1 is SGHRS and CDR2 is YFSETQ. The CDR3 bases are TGCGCCAGCTGGACGGGGGGCGGGAGTGGCGGAGAGACCCAGTACTTC. This gives the protein CASWTGGGSGGETQYF. Full variable domain (remainder filled in from reference TRBV5-1 and TRBJ2-5): KAGVTQTPRYLIKTRGQQVTLSCSPISGHRSVSWYQQTPGQGLQFLFEYFSETQRNKGNFPGRFSGRQFSNSRSEMNVSTLELGDSALYLCASWTGGGSGGETQYFGPGTRLLVL.

This clone was observed a single time. The J gene is TRBJ1-4, the V gene TRBV25-1; maybe TRBD1 (5 bases). Germline-derived CDR1 and CDR2 are MGHDK and SYGVNS. This CDR3 contains 16 residues. V lost 6 bases to trimming and J lost 4 bases, with 18 bases between them. The CDR3 loop is CASSRRAPQGNEKLFF. The CDR3 DNA sequence: TGTGCCAGCAGCCGCAGGGCCCCCCAGGGTAATGAAAAACTGTTTTTT.

The J gene is TRBJ2-7, the V gene TRBV5-1, with D possibly being TRBD1 (5 bases). Between the trimmed V and J ends, which lost 2 bases and 2 bases, there was a span of 11 bases. Germline-derived CDR1 and CDR2 are SGHRS and YFSETQ. This CDR3 contains 14 residues. CDR3 sequence: CASSFGDRAYEQYF. The DNA of the CDR3 is TGCGCCAGCAGCTTTGGAGACAGAGCCTACGAGCAGTACTTC. The variable domain in full, with the rest retrieved from reference TRBV5-1 and TRBJ2-7, is KAGVTQTPRYLIKTRGQQVTLSCSPISGHRSVSWYQQTPGQGLQFLFEYFSETQRNKGNFPGRFSGRQFSNSRSEMNVSTLELGDSALYLCASSFGDRAYEQYFGPGTRLTVT.